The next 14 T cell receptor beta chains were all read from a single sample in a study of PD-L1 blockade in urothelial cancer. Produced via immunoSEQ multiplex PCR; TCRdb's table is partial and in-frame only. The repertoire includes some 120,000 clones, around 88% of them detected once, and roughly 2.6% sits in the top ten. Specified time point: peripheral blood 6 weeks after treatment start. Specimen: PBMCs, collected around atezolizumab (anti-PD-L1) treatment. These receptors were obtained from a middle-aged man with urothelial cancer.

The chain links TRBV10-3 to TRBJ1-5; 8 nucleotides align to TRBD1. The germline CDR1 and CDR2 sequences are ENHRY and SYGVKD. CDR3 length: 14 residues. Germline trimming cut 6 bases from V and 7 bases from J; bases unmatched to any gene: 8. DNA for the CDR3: TGTGCCATCAGCACGGGACAGGAAAACCAGCCCCAGCATTTT. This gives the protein CAISTGQENQPQHF.

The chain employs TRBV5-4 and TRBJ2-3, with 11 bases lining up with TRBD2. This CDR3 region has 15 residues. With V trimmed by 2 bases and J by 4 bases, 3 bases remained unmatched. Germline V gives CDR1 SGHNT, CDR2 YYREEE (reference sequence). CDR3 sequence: CASSLTSGSADTQYF. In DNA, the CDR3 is TGTGCCAGCAGCTTAACTAGCGGGAGTGCAGATACGCAGTATTTT.

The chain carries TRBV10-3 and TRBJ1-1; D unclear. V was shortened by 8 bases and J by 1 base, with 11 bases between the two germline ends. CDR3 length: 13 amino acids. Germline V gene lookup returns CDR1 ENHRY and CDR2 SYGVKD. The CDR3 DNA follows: TGTGCCATCCGTGCACAGACGAACACTGAAGCTTTCTTT. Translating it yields CAIRAQTNTEAFF.

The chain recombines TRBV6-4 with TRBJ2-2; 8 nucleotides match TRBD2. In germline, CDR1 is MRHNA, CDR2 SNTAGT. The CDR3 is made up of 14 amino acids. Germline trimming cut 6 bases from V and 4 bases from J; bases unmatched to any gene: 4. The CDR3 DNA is TGTGCCAGCAGACAAACTAGCGGCACCGGGGAGCTGTTTTTT. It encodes CASRQTSGTGELFF.

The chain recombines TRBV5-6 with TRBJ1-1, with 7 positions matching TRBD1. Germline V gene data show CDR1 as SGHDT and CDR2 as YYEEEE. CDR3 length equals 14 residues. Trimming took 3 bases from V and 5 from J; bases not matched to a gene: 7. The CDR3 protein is CASSYNRGDTEAFF. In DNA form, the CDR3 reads TGTGCCAGCAGCTACAACAGGGGAGATACTGAAGCTTTCTTT.

In DNA form, the CDR3 reads TGTGCCAGCAGCATAGGAGGGACAGGGAGCTTGAACACTGAAGCTTTCTTT. It translates to CASSIGGTGSLNTEAFF. V usage is TRBV11-2 and J usage is TRBJ1-1; 9 bases agree with TRBD1. CDR1 is SGHAT, CDR2 FQNNGV, per germline. The CDR3 consists of 17 residues. V gave up 5 bases and J gave up 0 bases; unmatched junction bases: 10.

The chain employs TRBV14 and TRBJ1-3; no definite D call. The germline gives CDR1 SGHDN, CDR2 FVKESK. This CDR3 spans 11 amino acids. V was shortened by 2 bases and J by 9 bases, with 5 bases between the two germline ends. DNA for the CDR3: TGTGCCAGCAGCCAATCCGTCACCATATATTTT. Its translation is CASSQSVTIYF.

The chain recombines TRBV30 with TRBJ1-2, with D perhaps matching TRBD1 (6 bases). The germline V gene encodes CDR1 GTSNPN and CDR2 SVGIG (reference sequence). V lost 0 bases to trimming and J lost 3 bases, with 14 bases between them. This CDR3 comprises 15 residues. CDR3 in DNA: TGTGCCTGGAGTGTTCGGCCAGGGGTATACTATGGCTACACCTTC. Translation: CAWSVRPGVYYGYTF.

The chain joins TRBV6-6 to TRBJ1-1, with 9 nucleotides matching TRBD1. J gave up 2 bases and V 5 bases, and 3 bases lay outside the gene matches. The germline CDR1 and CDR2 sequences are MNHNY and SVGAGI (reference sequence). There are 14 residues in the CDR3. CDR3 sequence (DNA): TGTGCCAGCAGTCGCACAGGGGGCAACACTGAAGCTTTCTTT. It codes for CASSRTGGNTEAFF.

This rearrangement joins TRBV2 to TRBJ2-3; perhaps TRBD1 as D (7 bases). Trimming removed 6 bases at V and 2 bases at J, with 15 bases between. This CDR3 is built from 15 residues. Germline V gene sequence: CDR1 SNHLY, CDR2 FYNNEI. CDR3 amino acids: CASRGGGTVTDTQYF. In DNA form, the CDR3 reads TGTGCCAGCAGGGGGGGCGGGACAGTCACAGATACGCAGTATTTT. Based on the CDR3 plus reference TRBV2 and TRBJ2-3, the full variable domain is EPEVTQTPSHQVTQMGQEVILRCVPISNHLYFYWYRQILGQKVEFLVSFYNNEISEKSEIFDDQFSVERPDGSNFTLKIRSTKLEDSAMYFCASRGGGTVTDTQYFGPGTRLTVL.

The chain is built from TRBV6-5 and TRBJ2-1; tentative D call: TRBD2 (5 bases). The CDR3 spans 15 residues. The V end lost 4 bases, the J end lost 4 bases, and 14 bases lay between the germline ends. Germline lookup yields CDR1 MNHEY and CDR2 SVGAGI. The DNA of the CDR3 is TGTGCCAGCAGTTCGACCACGCGGGCGTACAATGAGCAGTTCTTC. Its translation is CASSSTTRAYNEQFF.

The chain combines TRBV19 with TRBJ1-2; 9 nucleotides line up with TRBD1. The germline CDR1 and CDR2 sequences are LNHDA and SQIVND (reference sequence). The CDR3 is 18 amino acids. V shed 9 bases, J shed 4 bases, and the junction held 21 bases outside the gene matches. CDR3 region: CASRTHNPGQGGGYGYTF. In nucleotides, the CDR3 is TGTGCCAGCAGAACCCACAATCCGGGACAGGGAGGCGGCTATGGCTACACCTTC. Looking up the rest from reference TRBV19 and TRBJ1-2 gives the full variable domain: DGGITQSPKYLFRKEGQNVTLSCEQNLNHDAMYWYRQDPGQGLRLIYYSQIVNDFQKGDIAEGYSVSREKKESFPLTVTSAQKNPTAFYLCASRTHNPGQGGGYGYTFGSGTRLTVV.

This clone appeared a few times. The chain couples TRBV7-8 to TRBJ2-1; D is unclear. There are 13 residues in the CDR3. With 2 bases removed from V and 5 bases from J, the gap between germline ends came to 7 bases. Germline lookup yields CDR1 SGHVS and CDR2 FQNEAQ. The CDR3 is CASSLSQNNEQFF. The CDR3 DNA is TGTGCCAGCAGCTTATCCCAGAACAATGAGCAGTTCTTC.

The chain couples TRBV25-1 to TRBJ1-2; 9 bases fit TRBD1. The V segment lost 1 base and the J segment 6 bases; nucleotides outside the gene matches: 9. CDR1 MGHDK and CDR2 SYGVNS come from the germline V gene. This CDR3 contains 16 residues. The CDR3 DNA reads TGTGCCAGCAGTGAATTCACCGACAGGGGGAAGGATGGCTACACCTTC. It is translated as CASSEFTDRGKDGYTF.